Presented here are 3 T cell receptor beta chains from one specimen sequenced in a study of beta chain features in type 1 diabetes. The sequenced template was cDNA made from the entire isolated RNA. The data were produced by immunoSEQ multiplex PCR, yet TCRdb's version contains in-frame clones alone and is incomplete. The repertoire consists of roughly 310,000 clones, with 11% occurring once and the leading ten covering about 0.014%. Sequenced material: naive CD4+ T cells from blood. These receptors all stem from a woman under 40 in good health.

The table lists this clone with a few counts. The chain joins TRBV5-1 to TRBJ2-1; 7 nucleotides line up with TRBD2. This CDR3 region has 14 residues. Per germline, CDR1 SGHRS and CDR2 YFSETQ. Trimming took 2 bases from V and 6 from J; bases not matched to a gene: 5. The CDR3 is CASSLTGEGNEQFF. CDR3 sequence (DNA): TGCGCCAGCAGCTTAACGGGGGAGGGCAATGAGCAGTTCTTC.

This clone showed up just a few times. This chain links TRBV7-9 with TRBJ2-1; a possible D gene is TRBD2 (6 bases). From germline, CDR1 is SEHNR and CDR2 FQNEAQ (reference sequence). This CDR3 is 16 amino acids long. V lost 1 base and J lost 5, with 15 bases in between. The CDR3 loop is CASSLEFQRVDNEQFF. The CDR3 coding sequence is TGTGCCAGCAGCTTAGAGTTCCAGCGGGTGGACAATGAGCAGTTCTTC.

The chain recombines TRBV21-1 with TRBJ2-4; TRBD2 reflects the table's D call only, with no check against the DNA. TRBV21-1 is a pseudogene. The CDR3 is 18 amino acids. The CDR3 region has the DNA TGTGCCAGCAGCAAACTCCTAGCGGGAGGGCCCCTTTGGCACATTCAGTACTTC. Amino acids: CASSKLLAGGPLWHIQYF.